Listed here are 19 T cell receptor beta chains from one sample, sequenced in a study of CD8 T cells in Susac syndrome. Random hexamers were used to reverse transcribe roughly 0.5 to 1 ug of RNA. TCRdb re-analysed the immunoSEQ multiplex PCR reads in MiXCR, keeping a single row per CDR3 protein. This repertoire shows about 150,000 distinct CDR3 sequences, approximately 95% found once; its top ten account for 0.16%. Sequenced sample: CD4+ T cells from PBMCs. The source of these receptors is a human donor with Susac syndrome.

The rearrangement links TRBV19 to TRBJ1-2; no firm D call. The CDR3 contains 11 residues. CDR1 is LNHDA, CDR2 SQIVND, per germline (reference sequence). With 5 bases removed from V and 3 bases from J, the gap between germline ends came to 4 bases. CDR3 sequence (DNA): TGTGCCAGTAGTCCTTACTATGGCTACACCTTC. Protein sequence: CASSPYYGYTF. The whole variable domain, remainder taken from reference TRBV19 and TRBJ1-2, is DGGITQSPKYLFRKEGQNVTLSCEQNLNHDAMYWYRQDPGQGLRLIYYSQIVNDFQKGDIAEGYSVSREKKESFPLTVTSAQKNPTAFYLCASSPYYGYTFGSGTRLTVV.

This clonotype has a single count. The chain recombines TRBV25-1 with TRBJ1-6, with D possibly matching TRBD1 (5 bases). CDR1 and CDR2 (germline): MGHDK, SYGVNS. CDR3 length: 15 residues. Trimming took 3 bases from V and 6 from J, leaving 12 bases between them. CDR3 residues: CASSDGTGINSPLHF. The CDR3 nucleotides are TGTGCCAGCAGTGACGGGACGGGTATTAATTCACCCCTCCACTTT.

V usage is TRBV18 and J usage is TRBJ2-2; 7 nucleotides line up with TRBD1. The CDR3 runs 13 residues. Germline CDR1 KGHSH, CDR2 LQKENI. The ends lost 6 bases at V and 7 bases at J; junction bases unmatched: 5. For the CDR3, the DNA is TGTGCCAGCTCCAGACAGGGTCACGGGGAGCTGTTTTTT. Protein: CASSRQGHGELFF.

The chain is built from TRBV5-6 and TRBJ2-3; TRBD2 matches 10 bases. Germline V lookup: CDR1 SGHDT, CDR2 YYEEEE. V was pared by 4 bases and J by 2 bases, with 7 bases of the junction left unmatched. The CDR3 extends over 16 amino acids. The CDR3, as DNA: TGTGCCAGCAGCCAACCTAGCGGGAGTTACACAGATACGCAGTATTTT. Its translation is CASSQPSGSYTDTQYF.

This clonotype appeared a few times. The chain is built from TRBV3-1 and TRBJ2-4, with D uncertain. Germline assignment: CDR1 LGHDT and CDR2 YNNKEL (reference sequence). Trimming left V 5 bases short and J 0 bases short, with 8 bases between. The CDR3 is made up of 14 amino acids. The CDR3 sequence: CASSEVGAKNIQYF. CDR3 coding DNA: TGTGCCAGCAGCGAAGTTGGAGCCAAAAACATTCAGTACTTC.

This rearrangement joins TRBV27 to TRBJ1-2; no definite D call. The CDR3 runs 12 residues. Trimming shortened V by 10 bases and J by 4 bases, and 13 bases separated the two germline ends. Germline V gene sequence: CDR1 MNHEY, CDR2 SMNVEV (reference sequence). The CDR3 nucleotides read TGTGCCACCCGCGGTGAAGTCTATGGCTACACCTTC. Protein product: CATRGEVYGYTF.

V and J are TRBV20-1 and TRBJ1-2; D uncertain. The V end was cut by 6 bases, the J end by 4 bases, with 15 bases between. CDR3 length equals 13 residues. CDR1 DFQATT and CDR2 SNEGSKA come from the germline V gene (reference sequence). The CDR3 reads CSALEKAVYGYTF. The CDR3 DNA follows: TGCAGTGCCCTAGAGAAGGCAGTCTATGGCTACACCTTC.

This sequence joins TRBV29-1 and TRBJ2-6; D may be TRBD1 (5 bases). V was clipped by 3 bases and J by 2 bases, with 8 bases between them. Germline loops: CDR1 SQVTM, CDR2 ANQGSEA. The CDR3 is made up of 14 amino acids. CDR3 bases: TGCAGCGTTGAGCAGGGTGCTGGGGCCAACGTCCTGACTTTC. Translation gives CSVEQGAGANVLTF.

The rearrangement links TRBV3-1 to TRBJ2-2, with D possibly being TRBD1 (5 bases). The length of the CDR3 is 16 residues. Per the germline V gene, CDR1 is LGHDT and CDR2 is YNNKEL (reference sequence). V was trimmed by 3 bases and J by 4 bases, leaving 15 bases between them. CDR3 sequence (DNA): TGTGCCAGCAGCCAGGACAAGGCTATTACCACCGGGGAGCTGTTTTTT. Translation: CASSQDKAITTGELFF.

Of note for this clonotype: One end of the junction fails to match germline, which may point to a read error. V gene TRBV29-1 combines with J gene TRBJ2-3, with D hard to call. Germline-derived CDR1 and CDR2 are SQVTM and ANQGSEA. The CDR3 extends over 11 amino acids. This chain's CDR3 is CGVVGTDTQYF. In DNA form, the CDR3 reads TGCGGCGTTGTAGGAACAGATACGCAGTATTTT.

The J gene is TRBJ2-7, the V gene TRBV3-1; D possibly corresponds to TRBD1 (5 bases). Looked up from germline, CDR1 is LGHDT and CDR2 is YNNKEL (reference sequence). The CDR3 sequence is 13 residues long. Trimming pared 2 bases from V and 3 bases from J, leaving 8 bases between. The CDR3 bases are TGTGCCAGCAGCCAATTCCAGGGCTACGAGCAGTACTTC. Protein: CASSQFQGYEQYF.

The V call is TRBV20-1, the J call TRBJ1-5, with D unresolved. V was pared by 4 bases and J by 2 bases, with 12 bases between. The length of the CDR3 is 14 residues. CDR1 and CDR2 from the germline V gene are DFQATT and SNEGSKA (reference sequence). This CDR3 is CSAKTRQGNQPQHF. CDR3 in DNA: TGCAGTGCTAAAACCCGGCAGGGCAATCAGCCCCAGCATTTT.

The chain couples TRBV20-1 to TRBJ2-3; D assignment may be TRBD1 or TRBD2 (5 bases each). The CDR3 sequence is 14 residues long. V was shortened by 7 bases and J by 4 bases, with 18 bases between the two germline ends. Germline lookup yields CDR1 DFQATT and CDR2 SNEGSKA (reference sequence). The DNA for the CDR3 is TGCAGTGTTAGCCGGGACCCACAGTCAGATACGCAGTATTTT. It translates to CSVSRDPQSDTQYF.

The gene calls are TRBV12-3 or TRBV12-4 and TRBJ2-1; unclear D gene. This CDR3 is 14 amino acids long. With 5 bases removed from V and 6 bases from J, the gap between germline ends came to 14 bases. Written as DNA, the CDR3 is TGTGCCAGCAGTCGATTTCTGGAAGGCAATGAGCAGTTCTTC. This encodes CASSRFLEGNEQFF.

The rearrangement joins TRBV10-3 to TRBJ1-1, with 7 bases aligning to TRBD1. The CDR3 totals 14 residues. After removal of 6 bases from V and 5 bases from J, the junction contained 9 bases not matched to a gene. Germline V gene data show CDR1 as ENHRY and CDR2 as SYGVKD. The CDR3 coding sequence is TGTGCCATCAGGGCTGACAGGGCTAGAACTGAAGCTTTCTTT. It yields the protein CAIRADRARTEAFF.

The gene calls are TRBV29-1 and TRBJ1-1; no clear D gene. Per germline, CDR1 SQVTM and CDR2 ANQGSEA. The ends were cut back, 7 bases at V and 3 bases at J, with 12 bases in the middle. The CDR3 totals 12 residues. The chain's CDR3 is CSARGGYTEAFF. CDR3 in DNA: TGCAGCGCTCGGGGAGGGTACACTGAAGCTTTCTTT.

CDR3 residues: CSASKENSNQPQHF. Written as DNA, the CDR3 is TGCAGTGCTAGTAAGGAAAATAGCAATCAGCCCCAGCATTTT. The chain combines TRBV20-1 with TRBJ1-5, with no clear D. Trimming took off 3 bases at V and 0 bases at J, with 9 bases between the two ends. The germline V gene encodes CDR1 DFQATT and CDR2 SNEGSKA (reference sequence). The CDR3 contains 14 residues.

This clonotype was detected only once. The chain has TRBV20-1 and TRBJ1-2; 7 bases line up with TRBD1. Germline CDR1 reads DFQATT; CDR2 reads SNEGSKA (reference sequence). Germline trimming cut 0 bases from V and 3 bases from J; bases unmatched to any gene: 4. CDR3 length: 14 residues. The CDR3 DNA is TGCAGTGCTAGAGAGGGGGGACAGCACTATGGCTACACCTTC. Protein sequence: CSAREGGQHYGYTF.

The J gene is TRBJ1-1, the V gene TRBV29-1; 7 bases are shared with TRBD1. The ends lost 6 bases at V and 1 base at J; junction bases unmatched: 5. In germline, CDR1 is SQVTM, CDR2 ANQGSEA. CDR3 size: 13 residues. For the CDR3, the DNA is TGCAGCGTCCACAGGGGCCGGAACACTGAAGCTTTCTTT. Residues: CSVHRGRNTEAFF.